The rows below give T cell receptor beta chains drawn from one sample of a study of pediatric ulcerative colitis. Libraries were prepared by immunoSEQ multiplex PCR; TCRdb keeps only in-frame clonotypes and omits some of them. Of about 60,000 clones in the sample, about nine tenths are singletons; the top ten hold approximately 1.5%. Source material: blood. The receptors originated from a boy between 10 and 17 years old who was a control in a study of pediatric ulcerative colitis. The CDR3 runs from the conserved cysteine through the conserved F or W. The order of the fields is J gene, D gene, CDR3 length, V gene, CDR3 protein, CDR3 DNA. The D gene is left open where the match is weak.

J gene: TRBJ2-5; D gene: TRBD2; CDR3 length: 16; V gene: TRBV7-3; CDR3 protein: CASSTTSGRYQETQYF; CDR3 DNA: TGTGCCAGCAGCACGACTAGCGGGAGGTACCAAGAGACCCAGTACTTC
J gene: TRBJ2-7; D gene: TRBD2; CDR3 length: 11; V gene: TRBV7-6; CDR3 protein: CASPGGEEQYF; CDR3 DNA: TGTGCCAGCCCGGGAGGGGAGGAGCAGTACTTC
J gene: TRBJ1-1; D gene: NA; CDR3 length: 16; V gene: TRBV6-5; CDR3 protein: CASSYSSEGRDTEAFF; CDR3 DNA: TGTGCCAGCAGTTATAGTAGTGAGGGGAGGGACACTGAAGCTTTCTTT
J gene: TRBJ1-1; D gene: NA; CDR3 length: 12; V gene: TRBV5-1; CDR3 protein: CASSDEGAEAFF; CDR3 DNA: TGCGCCAGCAGCGACGAGGGGGCTGAAGCTTTCTTT
J gene: TRBJ2-5; D gene: TRBD2; CDR3 length: 16; V gene: TRBV28; CDR3 protein: CASSPGTSGGSETQYF; CDR3 DNA: TGTGCCAGCAGTCCCGGGACTAGCGGGGGGTCAGAGACCCAGTACTTC
J gene: TRBJ2-7; D gene: NA; CDR3 length: 14; V gene: TRBV4-2; CDR3 protein: CASGHGGASYEQYF; CDR3 DNA: TGTGCCAGCGGCCACGGCGGGGCGTCCTACGAGCAGTACTTC
J gene: TRBJ1-4; D gene: NA; CDR3 length: 16; V gene: TRBV27; CDR3 protein: CASSLLAAGQGEKLFF; CDR3 DNA: TGTGCCAGCAGTTTATTGGCTGCGGGGCAAGGTGAAAAACTGTTTTTT
J gene: TRBJ2-7; D gene: TRBD2; CDR3 length: 18; V gene: TRBV4-2; CDR3 protein: CASSQDDDSGSFQYEQYF; CDR3 DNA: TGTGCCAGCAGCCAAGATGACGATAGCGGGAGTTTCCAATACGAGCAGTACTTC
J gene: TRBJ1-6; D gene: NA; CDR3 length: 15; V gene: TRBV11-2; CDR3 protein: CASSQITGNNSPLHF; CDR3 DNA: TGTGCCAGCAGCCAGATTACAGGGAATAATTCACCCCTCCACTTT
J gene: TRBJ2-1; D gene: TRBD1; CDR3 length: 16; V gene: TRBV7-3; CDR3 protein: CASSLTKGGGYNEQFF; CDR3 DNA: TGTGCCAGCAGCTTAACGAAAGGGGGCGGGTACAATGAGCAGTTCTTC
J gene: TRBJ2-3; D gene: NA; CDR3 length: 10; V gene: TRBV20-1; CDR3 protein: CSPGGDTQYF; CDR3 DNA: TGCAGCCCTGGGGGAGATACGCAGTATTTT
J gene: TRBJ2-7; D gene: NA; CDR3 length: 11; V gene: TRBV7-9; CDR3 protein: CASTWEAEQYF; CDR3 DNA: TGTGCCAGCACCTGGGAGGCCGAGCAGTACTTC
J gene: TRBJ2-5; D gene: TRBD1; CDR3 length: 15; V gene: TRBV5-8; CDR3 protein: CASFRDRNSQETQYF; CDR3 DNA: TGTGCCAGCTTCCGGGACAGGAATTCCCAAGAGACCCAGTACTTC
J gene: TRBJ2-1; D gene: NA; CDR3 length: 15; V gene: TRBV5-1; CDR3 protein: CASNSGPSSYNEQFF; CDR3 DNA: TGCGCCAGCAACTCGGGCCCCTCCTCCTACAATGAGCAGTTCTTC
J gene: TRBJ1-1; D gene: TRBD1; CDR3 length: 14; V gene: TRBV5-1; CDR3 protein: CASRDTGGDTEAFF; CDR3 DNA: TGCGCCAGCAGGGACACAGGGGGGGACACTGAAGCTTTCTTT
J gene: TRBJ1-1; D gene: NA; CDR3 length: 16; V gene: TRBV18; CDR3 protein: CASSPSRENLVPEAFF; CDR3 DNA: TGTGCCAGCTCACCTTCCAGGGAGAATTTGGTCCCTGAAGCTTTCTTT
J gene: TRBJ1-4; D gene: NA; CDR3 length: 16; V gene: TRBV30; CDR3 protein: CAWSGYDRTDNEKLFF; CDR3 DNA: TGTGCCTGGAGTGGATATGACAGGACTGATAATGAAAAACTGTTTTTT
J gene: TRBJ1-3; D gene: NA; CDR3 length: 15; V gene: TRBV19; CDR3 protein: CASSIVAGSGNTIYF; CDR3 DNA: TGTGCCAGTAGTATAGTGGCCGGATCTGGAAACACCATATATTTT
J gene: TRBJ2-3; D gene: TRBD2; CDR3 length: 15; V gene: TRBV29-1; CDR3 protein: CSVAGLAGSTDTQYF; CDR3 DNA: TGCAGCGTTGCGGGACTAGCGGGTAGCACAGATACGCAGTATTTT
J gene: TRBJ1-6; D gene: TRBD1; CDR3 length: 15; V gene: TRBV4-3; CDR3 protein: CASSQETGANSPLHF; CDR3 DNA: TGCGCCAGCAGCCAAGAGACAGGGGCAAATTCACCCCTCCACTTT
J gene: TRBJ2-1; D gene: TRBD1; CDR3 length: 15; V gene: TRBV9; CDR3 protein: CASSKTGASYNEQFF; CDR3 DNA: TGTGCCAGCAGCAAGACAGGGGCCTCCTACAATGAGCAGTTCTTC